The 16 T cell receptor beta chains reported below all come from one sample, sequenced in a study of T cell responses to AZD1222 COVID-19 vaccine (dated by TCRdb to the early 2020s). The label giving this sample's time point can be read as: baseline before first vaccination. Preparation of the library involved the immunoSEQ multiplex PCR assay. TCRdb stores this immuneACCESS table with in-frame sequences only. Part of the clones is absent; in the studies checked, under half of the shortfall reflects unresolved V genes, and no reason is known for the rest. Here the sample has 150,000 to 200,000 clones; approximately 92% occur a single time. Of the sample, around 3% is held by the ten largest clones. The source was peripheral blood, collected on day 0 of AZD1222 vaccination. The receptors originated from an adult in good health.

The sample holds many counts of this clone. The chain recombines TRBV14 with TRBJ2-7; TRBD2 matches at 10 bases. There are 15 residues in the CDR3. CDR1 and CDR2 from the germline V gene are SGHDN and FVKESK. V dropped 4 bases and J dropped 5; count of bases not matched to a gene: 8. DNA of the CDR3: TGTGCCAGCAGCCCGTCAGCGGGAGGGCCGAACGAGCAGTACTTC. Translation: CASSPSAGGPNEQYF.

The chain joins TRBV7-2 to TRBJ2-1; 7 bases align to TRBD1. Per the germline V gene, CDR1 is SGHTA and CDR2 is FQGNSA. CDR3 length equals 15 residues. Trimming took 5 bases from V and 0 from J; bases not matched to a gene: 4. The CDR3 sequence is CASSTTGSSYNEQFF. Here the CDR3 DNA reads TGTGCCAGCAGCACGACAGGGAGCTCCTACAATGAGCAGTTCTTC.

This clone was picked up a small number of times. The chain joins TRBV6-5 to TRBJ1-1, with TRBD1 as a possible D gene (6 bases). The CDR3 covers 13 residues. Germline values: CDR1 MNHEY, CDR2 SVGAGI. Trimming stripped 6 bases from V and 1 base from J, with 9 bases between. The CDR3 sequence: CASSSDRNTEAFF. The DNA for the CDR3 is TGTGCCAGCAGCTCGGACAGGAACACTGAAGCTTTCTTT.

A single count supports this clone. V and J are TRBV5-5 and TRBJ2-2; 9 nucleotides agree with TRBD2. The germline gives CDR1 SGHKS, CDR2 YYEKEE (reference sequence). This CDR3 is built from 16 residues. Trimming cost V 0 bases and J 0 bases; bases outside gene matches: 0. CDR3 region: CASSLGLAANTGELFF. In DNA form, the CDR3 reads TGTGCCAGCAGCTTGGGACTAGCGGCGAACACCGGGGAGCTGTTTTTT.

This chain connects TRBV19 to TRBJ1-1, with D maybe TRBD1 (6 bases). Germline assignment: CDR1 LNHDA and CDR2 SQIVND (reference sequence). Trimming took off 7 bases at V and 1 base at J, with 16 bases between the two ends. There are 15 residues in the CDR3. CDR3 amino acids: CASTYVPQGNTEAFF. CDR3 bases: TGTGCCAGTACCTATGTGCCACAGGGGAACACTGAAGCTTTCTTT. The full variable domain, completed using reference TRBV19 and TRBJ1-1, is DGGITQSPKYLFRKEGQNVTLSCEQNLNHDAMYWYRQDPGQGLRLIYYSQIVNDFQKGDIAEGYSVSREKKESFPLTVTSAQKNPTAFYLCASTYVPQGNTEAFFGQGTRLTVV.

V usage is TRBV6-5 and J usage is TRBJ1-1, with D maybe TRBD1 (6 bases). Trimming left V 2 bases short and J 4 bases short, with 14 bases between. Germline CDR1 reads MNHEY; CDR2 reads SVGAGI. This CDR3 is built from 15 residues. The CDR3 sequence: CASSYGGQMGTEAFF. CDR3 DNA: TGTGCCAGCAGTTACGGCGGACAGATGGGCACTGAAGCTTTCTTT.

The V and J genes are TRBV19 and TRBJ2-2; no firm D call. From germline, CDR1 is LNHDA and CDR2 SQIVND (reference sequence). CDR3 length equals 14 residues. Trimming took 3 bases from V and 0 from J, leaving 5 bases between them. The CDR3 here is CASSMVTNTGELFF. Written as DNA, the CDR3 is TGTGCCAGTAGTATGGTCACGAACACCGGGGAGCTGTTTTTT. Supplemented by reference TRBV19 and TRBJ2-2, the full variable domain reads DGGITQSPKYLFRKEGQNVTLSCEQNLNHDAMYWYRQDPGQGLRLIYYSQIVNDFQKGDIAEGYSVSREKKESFPLTVTSAQKNPTAFYLCASSMVTNTGELFFGEGSRLTVL.

J is TRBJ1-1 and V is TRBV5-4; D may be TRBD1 (6 bases). The V and J ends lost 4 bases and 2 bases respectively, with 15 bases between them. From germline, CDR1 is SGHNT and CDR2 YYREEE (reference sequence). The length of the CDR3 is 15 residues. Here the CDR3 DNA reads TGTGCCAGCAGCCGAGGGACACATGCTAACACTGAAGCTTTCTTT. This sequence encodes CASSRGTHANTEAFF.

The V and J genes are TRBV19 and TRBJ2-6; a possible D gene is TRBD1 (6 bases). The V end lost 6 bases, the J end lost 0 bases, and 21 bases lay between the germline ends. The CDR3 runs to 19 residues. Germline V gene lookup returns CDR1 LNHDA and CDR2 SQIVND (reference sequence). CDR3: CASRNRDNSRFSGANVLTF. In DNA, the CDR3 is TGTGCCAGTAGGAACCGGGACAATAGTCGTTTCTCTGGGGCCAACGTCCTGACTTTC.

The CDR3 coding sequence is TGTGCCAGCAGCCCCGGGACACACGAGCAGTACTTC. Its protein is CASSPGTHEQYF. V and J are TRBV7-9 and TRBJ2-7; tentatively, D is TRBD1 (6 bases). The CDR3 sequence is 12 residues long. Germline CDR1 and CDR2: SEHNR and FQNEAQ (reference sequence). V was clipped by 5 bases and J by 5 bases, with 10 bases between them. Full variable domain (rest looked up from reference TRBV7-9 and TRBJ2-7): DTGVSQNPRHKITKRGQNVTFRCDPISEHNRLYWYRQTLGQGPEFLTYFQNEAQLEKSRLLSDRFSAERPKGSFSTLEIQRTEQGDSAMYLCASSPGTHEQYFGPGTRLTVT.

The gene calls are TRBV29-1 and TRBJ2-5; 7 nucleotides line up with TRBD1. Germline V gives CDR1 SQVTM, CDR2 ANQGSEA. J was trimmed by 4 bases and V by 4 bases; bases with no gene match: 9. The CDR3 is made up of 14 amino acids. The CDR3 sequence: CSVGKGAISETQYF. The CDR3 nucleotides are TGCAGCGTTGGAAAGGGGGCTATTTCAGAGACCCAGTACTTC.

V is TRBV11-3 and J is TRBJ2-1; TRBD1 matches 9 bases. With 1 base clipped from V and 3 bases from J, the junction kept 4 bases outside the gene matches. Germline CDR1 is SGHNT and CDR2 is YENEEA. CDR3 length equals 16 residues. The CDR3 reads CASSLGGTGYYNEQFF. The CDR3 bases are TGTGCCAGCAGCTTAGGCGGGACAGGGTACTACAATGAGCAGTTCTTC.

This chain links TRBV6-2 or TRBV6-3 with TRBJ1-3, with D tentatively TRBD1 (5 bases). V was pared by 2 bases and J by 2 bases, with 13 bases between. Germline loops: CDR1 MNHEY, CDR2 SVGEGT. This CDR3 region has 16 residues. For the CDR3, the DNA is TGTGCCAGCAGTTACCCAGGGAGTAGGACTGGAAACACCATATATTTT. It is translated as CASSYPGSRTGNTIYF.

The genes are TRBV19 and TRBJ1-2, with 7 bases fitting TRBD1. V gave up 6 bases and J gave up 5 bases; unmatched junction bases: 6. The CDR3 length is 13 residues. CDR1 is LNHDA, CDR2 SQIVND, per germline (reference sequence). The CDR3 loop is CASRKGGEYGYTF. CDR3 nucleotides: TGTGCCAGTAGGAAAGGGGGCGAATATGGCTACACCTTC.

The chain employs TRBV18 and TRBJ1-5; 9 bases are shared with TRBD1. Trimming removed 3 bases from V and 7 bases from J; junction bases left unmatched: 4. CDR1 KGHSH and CDR2 LQKENI come from the germline V gene. The CDR3 length is 14 residues. The CDR3 sequence is CASSPTGGNQPQHF. The CDR3 nucleotides read TGTGCCAGCTCACCGACAGGGGGAAACCAGCCCCAGCATTTT.

V and J are TRBV6-5 and TRBJ1-1, with unresolved D. The germline gives CDR1 MNHEY, CDR2 SVGAGI. The CDR3 totals 14 residues. Trimming pared 1 base from V and 6 bases from J, leaving 12 bases between. The CDR3 region has the DNA TGTGCCAGCAGTTACTTGGGAGCCGAGTCTGAAGCTTTCTTT. Translation: CASSYLGAESEAFF.